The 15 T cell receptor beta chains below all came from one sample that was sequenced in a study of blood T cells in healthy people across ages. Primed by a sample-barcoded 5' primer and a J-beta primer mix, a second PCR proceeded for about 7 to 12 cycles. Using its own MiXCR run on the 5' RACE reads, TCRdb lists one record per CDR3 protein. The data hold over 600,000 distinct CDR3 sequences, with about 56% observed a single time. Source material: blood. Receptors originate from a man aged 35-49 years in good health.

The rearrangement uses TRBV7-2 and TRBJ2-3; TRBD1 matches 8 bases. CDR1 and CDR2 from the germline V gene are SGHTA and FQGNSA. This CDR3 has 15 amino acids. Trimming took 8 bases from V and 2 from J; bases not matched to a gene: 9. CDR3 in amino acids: CASGLDRGSTDTQYF. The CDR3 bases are TGTGCCAGCGGCCTCGACAGGGGCTCCACAGATACGCAGTATTTT.

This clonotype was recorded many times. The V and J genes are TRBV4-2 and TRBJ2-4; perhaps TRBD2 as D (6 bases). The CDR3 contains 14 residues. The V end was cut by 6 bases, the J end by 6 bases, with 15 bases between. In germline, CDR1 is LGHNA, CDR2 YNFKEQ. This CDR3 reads CASRISGPGNIQYF. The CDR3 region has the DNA TGTGCCAGCAGAATAAGCGGGCCGGGAAACATTCAGTACTTC.

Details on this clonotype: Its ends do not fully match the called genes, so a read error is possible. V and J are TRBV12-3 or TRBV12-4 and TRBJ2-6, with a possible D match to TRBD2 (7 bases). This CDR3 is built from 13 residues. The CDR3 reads CAGGAQGANVLNF. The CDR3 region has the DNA TGTGCCGGGGGGGCGCAAGGGGCCAACGTCCTGAATTTC.

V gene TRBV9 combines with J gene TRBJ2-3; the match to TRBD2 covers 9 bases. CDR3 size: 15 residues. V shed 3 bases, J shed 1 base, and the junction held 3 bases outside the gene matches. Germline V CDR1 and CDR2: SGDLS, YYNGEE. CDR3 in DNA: TGTGCCAGCAGCGACGAGCGGGGGGGCACAGATACGCAGTATTTT. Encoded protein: CASSDERGGTDTQYF.

This CDR3 reads CASSLSGTSRADTQYF. CDR3 DNA: TGTGCCAGCAGCTTATCTGGGACTAGTAGGGCAGATACGCAGTATTTT. The genes are TRBV7-2 and TRBJ2-3, with TRBD2 matching 8 bases. V gave up 2 bases and J gave up 4 bases; unmatched junction bases: 8. The CDR3 has 16 residues. CDR1 is SGHTA, CDR2 FQGNSA, per germline.

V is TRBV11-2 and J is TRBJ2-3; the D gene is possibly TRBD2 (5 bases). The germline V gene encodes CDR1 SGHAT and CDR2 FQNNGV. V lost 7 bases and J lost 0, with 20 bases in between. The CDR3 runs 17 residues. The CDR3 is CASKLKGVTRSTDTQYF. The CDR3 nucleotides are TGTGCCAGCAAGCTTAAGGGCGTAACTAGGAGCACAGATACGCAGTATTTT.

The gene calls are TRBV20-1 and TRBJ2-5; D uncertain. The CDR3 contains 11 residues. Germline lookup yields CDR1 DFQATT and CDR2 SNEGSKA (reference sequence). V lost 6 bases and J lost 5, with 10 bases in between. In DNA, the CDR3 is TGCAGTGCACCCCAAGGGGAGACCCAGTACTTC. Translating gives CSAPQGETQYF.

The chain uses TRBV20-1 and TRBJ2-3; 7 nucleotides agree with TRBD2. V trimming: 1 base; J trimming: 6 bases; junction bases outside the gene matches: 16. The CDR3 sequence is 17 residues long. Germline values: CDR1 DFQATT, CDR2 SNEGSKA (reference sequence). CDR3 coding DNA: TGCAGTGCTAGAGGGATGGGGCGGGGGACGCTTTCCGATACGCAGTATTTT. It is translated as CSARGMGRGTLSDTQYF.

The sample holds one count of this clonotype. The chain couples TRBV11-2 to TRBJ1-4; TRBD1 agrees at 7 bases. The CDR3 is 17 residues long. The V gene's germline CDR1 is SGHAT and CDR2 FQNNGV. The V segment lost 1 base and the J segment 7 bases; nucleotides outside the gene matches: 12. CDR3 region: CASSLVRDSLAREKLFF. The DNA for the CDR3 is TGTGCCAGCAGCTTAGTGAGGGACAGCCTAGCTCGTGAAAAACTGTTTTTT.

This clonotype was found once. CDR3 residues: CASSVGASVNEQFF. The CDR3 bases are TGTGCCAGCAGCGTAGGGGCTAGCGTCAATGAGCAGTTCTTC. This rearrangement joins TRBV9 to TRBJ2-1; tentative D call: TRBD2 (6 bases). V was shortened by 0 bases and J by 6 bases, with 10 bases between the two germline ends. Germline values: CDR1 SGDLS, CDR2 YYNGEE. The CDR3 extends over 14 amino acids.

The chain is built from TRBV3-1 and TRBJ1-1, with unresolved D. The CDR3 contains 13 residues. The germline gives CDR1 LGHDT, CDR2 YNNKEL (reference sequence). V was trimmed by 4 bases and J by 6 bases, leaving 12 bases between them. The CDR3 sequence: CASSPAGISEAFF. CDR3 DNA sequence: TGTGCCAGCAGCCCGGCCGGTATCTCTGAAGCTTTCTTT.

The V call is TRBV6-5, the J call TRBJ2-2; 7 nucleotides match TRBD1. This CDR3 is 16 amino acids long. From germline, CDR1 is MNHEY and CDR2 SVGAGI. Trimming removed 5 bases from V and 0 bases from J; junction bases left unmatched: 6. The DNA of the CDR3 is TGTGCCAGCAGTAGAGACAGGGACGCGAACACCGGGGAGCTGTTTTTT. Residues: CASSRDRDANTGELFF.

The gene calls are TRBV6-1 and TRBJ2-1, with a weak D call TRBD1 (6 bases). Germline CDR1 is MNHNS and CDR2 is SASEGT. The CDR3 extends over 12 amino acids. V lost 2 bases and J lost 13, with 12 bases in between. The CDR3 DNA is TGTGCCAGCAGTGAAAACAGGGATGGCCAGTTCTTC. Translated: CASSENRDGQFF.

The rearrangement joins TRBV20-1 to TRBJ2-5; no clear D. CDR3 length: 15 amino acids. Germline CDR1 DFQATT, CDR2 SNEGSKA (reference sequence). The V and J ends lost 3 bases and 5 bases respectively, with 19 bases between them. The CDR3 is CSASPGVGSRETQYF. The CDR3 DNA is TGCAGTGCTAGCCCCGGCGTGGGCTCAAGGGAGACCCAGTACTTC.

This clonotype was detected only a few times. The CDR3 DNA sequence: TGCAGTGCTAATAGCGGGGACTCCTACGAGCAGTACTTC. Encoded protein: CSANSGDSYEQYF. This chain uses TRBV20-1 with TRBJ2-7; 8 bases agree with TRBD2. In germline, CDR1 is DFQATT, CDR2 SNEGSKA (reference sequence). The CDR3 has 13 residues. With 4 bases clipped from V and 0 bases from J, the junction kept 2 bases outside the gene matches.